The clone carrying this TCR beta chain has just a few counts. The antigen is undetermined. The data were taken from a study of cytomegalovirus exposure and HLA in healthy donors. Whole-study findings and limits: A missense DCLRE1C variant was associated with V- and J-gene trimming of TCR beta chains in a later analysis, and an independent cohort replicated the association.

Use of 60 Vbeta and 13 Jbeta primers characterized the PCR. Clones were read by immunoSEQ multiplex PCR, and TCRdb kept only the in-frame ones, dropping some. The sample yields under 150,000 clones, 67% seen once. The CDR3 runs 15 residues. The V gene's germline CDR1 is SQVTM and CDR2 ANQGSEA. Deletions cut 4 bases from V and 4 bases from J, with 16 bases between. The chain joins TRBV29-1 to TRBJ1-4, with D hard to call. This clonotype originated in a young man in good health and CMV-seropositive. The sequenced sample consisted of PBMCs. For the CDR3, the DNA is TGCAGCGTTGGAGGCGTCAGAGGAAGTAATGAAAAACTGTTTTTT. Its protein is CSVGGVRGSNEKLFF.